The sequence of this TCR beta chain was determined in a study of cytomegalovirus exposure and HLA in healthy donors. V gave up 3 bases and J gave up 3 bases; unmatched junction bases: 8. Germline V gene sequence: CDR1 MNHNS, CDR2 SASEGT. This CDR3 is 15 amino acids long. This clone occurred once. In the PCR, 60 Vbeta and 13 Jbeta primers were used. Sequencing was performed with immunoSEQ multiplex PCR; in TCRdb, only in-frame clones are kept and a portion is missing. The data contain about 160,000 clones, 60% to 85% of them singletons. The chain has TRBV6-1 and TRBJ2-7, with 7 bases identical to TRBD1. The sequence was obtained from a man in his fifties or sixties in good health and CMV-seropositive. Source material: PBMCs. CDR3 in amino acids: CASSESTGDGYEQYF. CDR3 nucleotides: TGTGCCAGCAGTGAGAGCACAGGGGATGGCTACGAGCAGTACTTC.